The 14 T cell receptor beta chains listed next were all sequenced from one sample in a study of response to subunit inactivated influenza vaccine. One entry per CDR3 protein results from TCRdb running MiXCR on the RT-PCR reads. The sample lists 400,000 to 650,000 distinct CDR3 sequences, approximately 7.7% seen once, with around 12% in the top ten. Sequencing used PBMCs from blood, obtained around 25 months after vaccination. All receptors derive from a man aged 50-75 years who received an inactivated influenza vaccine.

The chain combines TRBV4-2 with TRBJ1-4, with unresolved D. Trimming cost V 0 bases and J 5 bases, with 10 bases left between them. The CDR3 covers 15 residues. Germline V lookup: CDR1 LGHNA, CDR2 YNFKEQ. DNA for the CDR3: TGTGCCAGCAGCCAAGATTTCCGGGGAAATGAAAAACTGTTTTTT. Its translation: CASSQDFRGNEKLFF.

The V gene is TRBV20-1, the J gene TRBJ2-1; 9 bases line up with TRBD2. This CDR3 has 16 residues. J was trimmed by 2 bases and V by 1 base; bases with no gene match: 6. Germline V gene sequence: CDR1 DFQATT, CDR2 SNEGSKA (reference sequence). The CDR3 loop is CSARGGLAITYNEQFF. The CDR3 bases are TGCAGTGCTAGAGGTGGACTAGCGATTACCTACAATGAGCAGTTCTTC.

This clonotype was detected a few times. This chain joins TRBV4-3 and TRBJ1-2; D unresolved. Trimming took 0 bases from V and 5 from J, leaving 13 bases between them. This CDR3 spans 15 amino acids. Germline V gives CDR1 LGHNA, CDR2 YSLEER. The CDR3 DNA reads as TGCGCCAGCAGCCAAGAACCCGCAAGCCAGTATGGCTACACCTTC. As protein: CASSQEPASQYGYTF.

This clonotype was counted at least ten times. The chain carries TRBV12-3 or TRBV12-4 and TRBJ2-1; a possible D gene is TRBD2 (7 bases). The length of the CDR3 is 16 residues. V was pared by 5 bases and J by 4 bases, with 18 bases between. The CDR3 region is CASSAPRGGVYNEQFF. In DNA, the CDR3 is TGTGCCAGCAGTGCTCCTAGAGGGGGGGTATACAATGAGCAGTTCTTC.

The V call is TRBV7-9, the J call TRBJ1-1; D gene uncertain. The germline V gene has CDR1 SEHNR and CDR2 FQNEAQ (reference sequence). Trimming removed 2 bases from V and 0 bases from J, with 10 bases in between. The CDR3 totals 15 residues. CDR3 nucleotides: TGTGCCAGCAGCTTACTTGAGGGTTTGAACACTGAAGCTTTCTTT. As protein: CASSLLEGLNTEAFF. Drawing the rest from reference TRBV7-9 and TRBJ1-1, the complete variable domain is DTGVSQNPRHKITKRGQNVTFRCDPISEHNRLYWYRQTLGQGPEFLTYFQNEAQLEKSRLLSDRFSAERPKGSFSTLEIQRTEQGDSAMYLCASSLLEGLNTEAFFGQGTRLTVV.

The chain carries TRBV2 and TRBJ2-5; D remains unclear. This CDR3 has 10 amino acids. The V gene's germline CDR1 is SNHLY and CDR2 FYNNEI. V lost 8 bases to trimming and J lost 3 bases, with 4 bases between them. CDR3 residues: CASGKETQYF. The CDR3 DNA reads as TGTGCCAGCGGAAAAGAGACCCAGTACTTC.

V and J are TRBV21-1 and TRBJ2-7; the table's TRBD2 call for D was not verified on the DNA. TRBV21-1 is a documented pseudogene. CDR3 size: 19 residues. As DNA, the CDR3 is TGTGCCAGCAGCAAAGCGCTGGGACTAGCGGGCGTAGTCTCCTACGAGCAGTACTTC. It is translated as CASSKALGLAGVVSYEQYF.

The rearrangement uses TRBV11-2 and TRBJ2-7; no reliable D call. The CDR3 runs 13 residues. CDR1 and CDR2 from the germline V gene are SGHAT and FQNNGV. Trimming removed 1 base from V and 5 bases from J, with 9 bases in between. The CDR3 DNA sequence: TGTGCCAGCAGCTTAGCTATGGATCACGAGCAGTACTTC. It codes for CASSLAMDHEQYF.

The chain carries TRBV18 and TRBJ2-1; 7 nucleotides line up with TRBD2. The CDR3 consists of 15 residues. The ends lost 0 bases at V and 3 bases at J; junction bases unmatched: 2. The germline V gene has CDR1 KGHSH and CDR2 LQKENI. The CDR3 DNA sequence: TGTGCCAGCTCACCACCGAGCGGGAACTACAATGAGCAGTTCTTC. This gives the protein CASSPPSGNYNEQFF.

The rearrangement joins TRBV7-9 to TRBJ2-7; D remains unclear. Germline lookup yields CDR1 SEHNR and CDR2 FQNEAQ (reference sequence). The germline V and J ends were trimmed by 0 bases and 5 bases, with 5 bases remaining between them. The CDR3 contains 12 residues. CDR3 bases: TGTGCCAGCAGCTTAGCGGTCCACGAGCAGTACTTC. Amino acid sequence: CASSLAVHEQYF. The variable domain in full, with the rest retrieved from reference TRBV7-9 and TRBJ2-7, is DTGVSQNPRHKITKRGQNVTFRCDPISEHNRLYWYRQTLGQGPEFLTYFQNEAQLEKSRLLSDRFSAERPKGSFSTLEIQRTEQGDSAMYLCASSLAVHEQYFGPGTRLTVT.

This clonotype has just a few counts. V is TRBV7-8 and J is TRBJ2-2; weak D call: TRBD1 (6 bases). The CDR3 totals 15 residues. The germline V gene has CDR1 SGHVS and CDR2 FQNEAQ. Trimming took 4 bases from V and 4 from J, leaving 13 bases between them. The CDR3 DNA is TGTGCCAGCAGCTCCACGGACAGCATCACCGGGGAGCTGTTTTTT. Protein product: CASSSTDSITGELFF.

This clonotype came up a few times. This chain connects TRBV7-8 to TRBJ2-5; D unresolved. The germline gives CDR1 SGHVS, CDR2 FQNEAQ. This CDR3 is 13 amino acids long. V lost 4 bases and J lost 4, with 10 bases in between. DNA of the CDR3: TGTGCCAGCAGCTCGTCGATCGCAGAGACCCAGTACTTC. Its translation is CASSSSIAETQYF.

This clonotype was seen only a few times. This rearrangement joins TRBV4-3 to TRBJ2-1, with TRBD2 matching 9 bases. Germline CDR1 and CDR2: LGHNA and YSLEER. The ends lost 1 base at V and 2 bases at J; junction bases unmatched: 9. The CDR3 loop spans 18 amino acids. The CDR3 spells CASSQAYSGGAAYNEQFF. The CDR3 DNA reads as TGCGCCAGCAGCCAAGCTTATAGCGGGGGAGCGGCCTACAATGAGCAGTTCTTC.

This clonotype was seen a few times. The V gene is TRBV20-1, the J gene TRBJ2-1; D may be TRBD1 or TRBD2 (5 bases each). V was shortened by 8 bases and J by 4 bases, with 18 bases between the two germline ends. CDR1 is DFQATT, CDR2 SNEGSKA, per germline (reference sequence). This CDR3 is 14 amino acids long. The CDR3 here is CSLLGAAIYNEQFF. The CDR3 bases are TGCAGTCTACTAGGGGCGGCGATTTACAATGAGCAGTTCTTC.